Listed here is a single T cell receptor (beta chain). The PCR ran on 60 Vbeta and 13 Jbeta primers. Sequencing was performed with immunoSEQ multiplex PCR; in TCRdb, only in-frame clones are kept and a portion is missing. The table shows around 190,000 clones, with roughly 87% occurring only once. The data derive from a study of cytomegalovirus exposure and HLA in healthy donors. V shed 3 bases and J shed 0 bases, with 9 bases lying between them. This CDR3 region has 14 residues. Germline V gene data show CDR1 as SGDLS and CDR2 as YYNGEE. The rearrangement links TRBV9 to TRBJ1-1, with D uncertain. The sequenced material came from PBMCs. The sequence was obtained from a boy between 2 and 15 years old in good health and CMV-seronegative. CDR3 DNA: TGTGCCAGCAGCGCCGAGCCCCTGAACACTGAAGCTTTCTTT. Protein: CASSAEPLNTEAFF.